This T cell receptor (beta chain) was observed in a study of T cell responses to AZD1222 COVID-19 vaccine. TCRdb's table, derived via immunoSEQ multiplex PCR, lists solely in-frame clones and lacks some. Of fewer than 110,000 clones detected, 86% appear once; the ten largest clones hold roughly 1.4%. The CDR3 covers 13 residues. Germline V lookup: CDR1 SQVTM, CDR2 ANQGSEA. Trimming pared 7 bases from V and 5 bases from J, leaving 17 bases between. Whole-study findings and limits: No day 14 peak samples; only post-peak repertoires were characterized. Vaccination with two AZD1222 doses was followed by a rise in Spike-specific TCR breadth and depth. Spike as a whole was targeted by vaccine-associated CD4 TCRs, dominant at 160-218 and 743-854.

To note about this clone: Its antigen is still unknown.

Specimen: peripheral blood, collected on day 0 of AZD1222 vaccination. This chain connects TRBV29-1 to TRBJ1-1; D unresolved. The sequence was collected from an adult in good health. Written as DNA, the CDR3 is TGCAGCGCGCCGACGGCAGTTGGGACTGAAGCTTTCTTT. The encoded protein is CSAPTAVGTEAFF.